This entry features one TCR beta chain sequence. Its antigen is not known. This sample is part of a study of vaccination effects on CD4 cells after COVID-19. Around day 10 of culture, CD4+ T cells were separated out. Infection dated between March and December 2020, before the Alpha, Beta and Delta variants reached the United States. Two-dose vaccination with either BNT162b2 or mRNA-1273 was given to the participants. Clones were read by immunoSEQ multiplex PCR, and TCRdb kept only the in-frame ones, dropping some. The sample includes approximately 30,000 clones, around 74% seen only once; the top ten take 6.5% to 7.5%. The CDR3 totals 15 residues. J gave up 5 bases and V 4 bases, and 7 bases lay outside the gene matches. Germline lookup yields CDR1 SGHRS and CDR2 YFSETQ.

This sequence originates from a human donor who had a prior SARS-CoV-2 infection. The chain is built from TRBV5-1 and TRBJ1-1; 11 nucleotides line up with TRBD1. Specimen: CD4+ T cells from PBMCs cultured without peptide, collected after COVID-19 vaccination. The CDR3 loop reads CASSRTGGVWTEAFF. The CDR3 DNA reads TGCGCCAGCAGCAGGACAGGGGGCGTGTGGACTGAAGCTTTCTTT. Complete variable domain (other parts from reference TRBV5-1 and TRBJ1-1): KAGVTQTPRYLIKTRGQQVTLSCSPISGHRSVSWYQQTPGQGLQFLFEYFSETQRNKGNFPGRFSGRQFSNSRSEMNVSTLELGDSALYLCASSRTGGVWTEAFFGQGTRLTVV.